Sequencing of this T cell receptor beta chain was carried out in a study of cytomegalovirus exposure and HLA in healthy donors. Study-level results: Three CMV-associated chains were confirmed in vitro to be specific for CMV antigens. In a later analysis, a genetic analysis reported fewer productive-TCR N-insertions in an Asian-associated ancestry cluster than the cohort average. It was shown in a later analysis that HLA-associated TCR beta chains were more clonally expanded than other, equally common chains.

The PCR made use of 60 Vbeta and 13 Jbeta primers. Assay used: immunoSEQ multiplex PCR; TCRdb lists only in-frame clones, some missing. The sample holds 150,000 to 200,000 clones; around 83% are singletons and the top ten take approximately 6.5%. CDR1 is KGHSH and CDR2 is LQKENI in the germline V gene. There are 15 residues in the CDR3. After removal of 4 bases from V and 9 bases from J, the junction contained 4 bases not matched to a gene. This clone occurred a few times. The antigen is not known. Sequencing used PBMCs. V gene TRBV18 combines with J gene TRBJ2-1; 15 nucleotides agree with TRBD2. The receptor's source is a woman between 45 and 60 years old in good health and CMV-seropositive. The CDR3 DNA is TGTGCCAGCTCACTTGGACTAGCGGGAGGGGGTGAGCAGTTCTTC. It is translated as CASSLGLAGGGEQFF.